The 16 T cell receptor beta chains in this list originate from one sample, sequenced in a study of blood T cell repertoires in COVID-19. Assay: immunoSEQ multiplex PCR; the TCRdb copy retains only in-frame clones and omits some. The table includes 200,000 to 300,000 clones, about 90% detected once. Sequenced sample: peripheral blood. The source of these receptors is a man older than 75 with acute or convalescent COVID-19.

A note on this clone: Other DNA sequences of this sample code for an identical CDR3. The chain has TRBV18 and TRBJ1-1; 7 nucleotides line up with TRBD1. This CDR3 has 14 amino acids. The J segment lost 3 bases and the V segment lost 2 bases, leaving 3 bases of the junction unmatched. Germline V gene sequence: CDR1 KGHSH, CDR2 LQKENI. The CDR3 loop is CASSPGQADTEAFF. In DNA, the CDR3 is TGTGCCAGCTCACCAGGACAGGCGGACACTGAAGCTTTCTTT.

The rearrangement uses TRBV6-1 and TRBJ2-6; D possibly corresponds to TRBD1 (6 bases). V lost 4 bases to trimming and J lost 0 bases, with 16 bases between them. Germline-derived CDR1 and CDR2 are MNHNS and SASEGT. The CDR3 extends over 18 amino acids. CDR3 nucleotide sequence: TGTGCCAGCAGTGGGGGGACAATCGGGGTCTCTGGGGCCAACGTCCTGACTTTC. Protein sequence: CASSGGTIGVSGANVLTF.

The chain uses TRBV3-1 (or the pseudogene TRBV3-2) and TRBJ1-1, with D possibly being TRBD1 (5 bases). V was clipped by 7 bases and J by 10 bases, with 22 bases between them. The germline gives CDR1 LGHDT, CDR2 YNNKEL (reference sequence). This CDR3 comprises 14 residues. The CDR3 DNA reads as TGTGCCAGCACCGTAAACTCGGGGGGGTCCCGAGCTTTCTTT. As protein: CASTVNSGGSRAFF.

The CDR3 loop reads CASSEGRLAGVGDTQYF. CDR3 nucleotides: TGTGCCAGCAGCGAGGGAAGACTAGCGGGGGTAGGAGATACGCAGTATTTT. The V call is TRBV9, the J call TRBJ2-3, with 12 bases that match TRBD2. V lost 3 bases and J lost 5; bases outside the gene matches: 10. The CDR3 is made up of 17 amino acids. CDR1 and CDR2 (germline): SGDLS, YYNGEE. Full variable domain (rest looked up from reference TRBV9 and TRBJ2-3): DSGVTQTPKHLITATGQRVTLRCSPRSGDLSVYWYQQSLDQGLQFLIQYYNGEERAKGNILERFSAQQFPDLHSELNLSSLELGDSALYFCASSEGRLAGVGDTQYFGPGTRLTVL.

The DNA for the CDR3 is TGTGCCAGCAGTCCAGGGGGCGCAGGGGGTCAGCCCCAGCATTTT. Protein: CASSPGGAGGQPQHF. V gene TRBV6-5 combines with J gene TRBJ1-5; 8 nucleotides align to TRBD1. The CDR3 covers 15 residues. V lost 5 bases to trimming and J lost 6 bases; unmatched junction nucleotides: 9. Germline lookup yields CDR1 MNHEY and CDR2 SVGAGI.

This chain connects TRBV4-3 to TRBJ2-1, with D perhaps TRBD1 (5 bases). V lost 4 bases and J lost 2, with 15 bases in between. Germline V gene data show CDR1 as LGHNA and CDR2 as YSLEER. The CDR3 consists of 16 residues. The CDR3 DNA sequence: TGCGCCAGCAGCCCCCGAAGGGGCACTACCTACAATGAGCAGTTCTTC. Residues: CASSPRRGTTYNEQFF.

V and J are TRBV4-2 and TRBJ1-2; D perhaps matches TRBD1 (6 bases). CDR1 LGHNA and CDR2 YNFKEQ come from the germline V gene. V was cut by 1 base and J by 8 bases, with 23 bases left in between. This CDR3 has 17 amino acids. Here the CDR3 reads CASSQAGAGAPRLGYTF. Written as DNA, the CDR3 is TGTGCCAGCAGCCAAGCCGGGGCAGGGGCCCCGAGGTTAGGCTACACCTTC.

CDR3 residues: CASSLPWGQNTGELFF. The CDR3 nucleotides read TGTGCCAGCAGCTTACCATGGGGACAAAACACCGGGGAGCTGTTTTTT. V gene TRBV7-9 combines with J gene TRBJ2-2; possibly TRBD1 for D (6 bases). Germline CDR1 and CDR2: SEHNR and FQNEAQ (reference sequence). CDR3 length: 16 residues. Trimming left V 2 bases short and J 2 bases short, with 12 bases between.

The chain links TRBV7-2 to TRBJ2-2; weak D call: TRBD2 (6 bases). In germline, CDR1 is SGHTA, CDR2 FQGNSA. Trimming took off 2 bases at V and 5 bases at J, with 18 bases between the two ends. This CDR3 has 17 residues. The CDR3 here is CASSLLTSADGTGELFF. DNA of the CDR3: TGTGCCAGCAGCTTACTGACTAGTGCAGACGGGACCGGGGAGCTGTTTTTT.

V and J are TRBV19 and TRBJ2-1; D remains unclear. Trimming removed 1 base from V and 5 bases from J, with 9 bases in between. Per the germline V gene, CDR1 is LNHDA and CDR2 is SQIVND (reference sequence). The CDR3 sequence is 14 residues long. The CDR3 DNA sequence: TGTGCCAGTAGTATAGTAAACAGCAACAATGAGCAGTTCTTC. It specifies CASSIVNSNNEQFF.

This chain links TRBV10-3 with TRBJ2-3, with TRBD2 matching over 11 bases. Germline lookup yields CDR1 ENHRY and CDR2 SYGVKD. The V and J ends lost 0 bases and 3 bases, in that order; junction bases with no gene match: 8. This CDR3 has 18 residues. CDR3 protein: CAISESWEGLADTDTQYF. The CDR3 DNA reads as TGTGCCATCAGTGAGTCCTGGGAGGGACTAGCGGATACAGATACGCAGTATTTT.

The table lists this clone with a count of one. The chain is built from TRBV5-1 and TRBJ2-3, with 7 bases that match TRBD1. This CDR3 has 14 residues. V shed 2 bases and J 2 bases; nucleotides not matched to a gene: 2. Per germline, CDR1 SGHRS and CDR2 YFSETQ. The CDR3 spells CASSFDRDTDTQYF. The CDR3 coding sequence is TGCGCCAGCAGCTTCGACAGGGACACAGATACGCAGTATTTT.

This clone was seen once. This chain connects TRBV6-2 or TRBV6-3 to TRBJ2-1; 14 bases fit TRBD2. The V and J ends lost 4 bases and 7 bases, in that order; junction bases with no gene match: 6. The CDR3 extends over 16 amino acids. The germline V gene has CDR1 MNHEY and CDR2 SVGEGT. The CDR3 region is CASSSGGLAGVNEQFF. The CDR3 DNA sequence: TGTGCCAGCAGTTCCGGGGGACTAGCGGGGGTAAATGAGCAGTTCTTC.

This chain joins TRBV7-9 and TRBJ1-4, with D maybe TRBD1 (5 bases). V dropped 7 bases and J dropped 4 bases, with 13 bases sitting between them. Germline CDR1 SEHNR, CDR2 FQNEAQ (reference sequence). The CDR3 sequence is 14 residues long. The DNA for the CDR3 is TGTGCCAGCATCACGGGGGAAAGTAATGAAAAACTGTTTTTT. This sequence encodes CASITGESNEKLFF.

This rearrangement joins TRBV19 to TRBJ2-4, with D possibly TRBD2 on 5 matching bases. Germline lookup yields CDR1 LNHDA and CDR2 SQIVND (reference sequence). This CDR3 is 13 amino acids long. The ends were cut back, 11 bases at V and 5 bases at J, with 16 bases in the middle. CDR3 protein: CASSLGSQNIQYF. The CDR3 nucleotides are TGTGCCTCTTCACTAGGGAGCCAAAACATTCAGTACTTC.

This sequence joins TRBV4-3 and TRBJ2-5, with unresolved D. The V end lost 0 bases, the J end lost 5 bases, and 10 bases lay between the germline ends. This CDR3 contains 14 residues. Germline V gives CDR1 LGHNA, CDR2 YSLEER. CDR3 bases: TGCGCCAGCAGCCAAGATCCGCTCCGGGAGACCCAGTACTTC. The encoded protein is CASSQDPLRETQYF.